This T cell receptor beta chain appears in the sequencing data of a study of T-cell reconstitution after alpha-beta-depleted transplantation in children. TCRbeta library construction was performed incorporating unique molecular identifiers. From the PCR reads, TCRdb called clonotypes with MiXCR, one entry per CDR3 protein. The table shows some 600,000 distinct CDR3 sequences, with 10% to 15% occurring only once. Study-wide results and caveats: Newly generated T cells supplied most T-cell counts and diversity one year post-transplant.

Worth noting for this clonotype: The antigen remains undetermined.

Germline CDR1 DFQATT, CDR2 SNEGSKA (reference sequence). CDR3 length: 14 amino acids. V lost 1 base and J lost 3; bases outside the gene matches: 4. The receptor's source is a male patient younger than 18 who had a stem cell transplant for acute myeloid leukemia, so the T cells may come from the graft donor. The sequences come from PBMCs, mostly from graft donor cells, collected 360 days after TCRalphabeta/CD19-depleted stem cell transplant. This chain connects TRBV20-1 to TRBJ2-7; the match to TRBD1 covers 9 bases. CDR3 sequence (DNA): TGCAGTGCTAGAGTGACAGGGGGGTTCTACGAGCAGTACTTC. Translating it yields CSARVTGGFYEQYF.